The clone carrying this TCR beta chain was counted a few times. Preparation of the TCRbeta library was carried out with unique molecular identifiers. MiXCR, applied by TCRdb to the PCR reads, yields one record per CDR3 protein. This table holds about 500,000 distinct CDR3 sequences, approximately 30% found once. The CDR3 length is 15 residues. Germline CDR1 reads MNHEY; CDR2 reads SMNVEV (reference sequence). The V gene lost 6 bases and the J gene lost 2 bases, with 16 bases spanning the gap. This entry is derived from a study of T-cell reconstitution after alpha-beta-depleted transplantation in children.

V gene TRBV27 combines with J gene TRBJ1-2, with no clear D. This sequence was found in a human donor who donated a stem cell graft to a child with aplastic anemia. The sample was PBMCs from the stem cell graft donor, taken from the stem cell graft. The CDR3 spells CASRVREAANYGYTF. As DNA, the CDR3 is TGTGCCAGCAGGGTCCGGGAGGCTGCAAACTATGGCTACACCTTC.